This T cell receptor beta chain was observed in a study of T cells after yellow fever vaccination. General study findings and limits: A weaker secondary response peaked on day 5, the primary on day 15. Once the booster was given, most primary-vaccination clones reappeared, at about 95% for CD4 and around 90% for CD8. Only a minor proportion of clonotypes was detected across both CD4 and CD8 compartments.

Trimming left V 4 bases short and J 5 bases short, with 9 bases between. The germline V gene has CDR1 SEHNR and CDR2 FQNEAQ (reference sequence). This CDR3 region has 13 residues. Generation of TCR cDNA used 5'RACE template switching (which added a universal primer site and UMIs). Via MiXCR, TCRdb re-called the 5' RACE reads, giving one row per CDR3 protein. The repertoire holds hundreds of thousands of distinct CDR3 sequences, with 9% to 15% as singletons. A note on this clonotype: Its antigen is still unknown.

Sequenced material: PBMCs, taken on the day of the yellow fever booster vaccination. The chain carries TRBV7-9 and TRBJ2-1; D tentatively fits TRBD1 or TRBD2 (5 bases each). The receptor comes from a young man who received the YFV17D yellow fever vaccine. Here the CDR3 DNA reads TGTGCCAGCAGCTGGGGGAGTAACAATGAGCAGTTCTTC. Amino acid sequence: CASSWGSNNEQFF.